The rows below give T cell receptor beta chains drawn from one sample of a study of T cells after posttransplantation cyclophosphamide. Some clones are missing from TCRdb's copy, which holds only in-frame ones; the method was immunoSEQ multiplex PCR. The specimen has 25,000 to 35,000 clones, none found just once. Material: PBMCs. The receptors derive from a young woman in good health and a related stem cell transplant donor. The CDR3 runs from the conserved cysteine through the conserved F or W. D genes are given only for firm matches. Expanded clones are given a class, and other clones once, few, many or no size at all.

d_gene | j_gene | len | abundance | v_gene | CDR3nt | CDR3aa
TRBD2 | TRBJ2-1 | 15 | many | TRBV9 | TGTGCCAGCAGCCCTCTTACTAGCGGGAACAATGAGCAGTTCTTC | CASSPLTSGNNEQFF
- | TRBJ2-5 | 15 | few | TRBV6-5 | TGTGCCAGCAGTTACTCAGGCAGGTCCCAAGAGACCCAGTACTTC | CASSYSGRSQETQYF
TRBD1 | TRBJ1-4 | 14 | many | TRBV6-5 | TGTGCCAGCAAGGTAGGACAGGACAATGAAAAACTGTTTTTT | CASKVGQDNEKLFF
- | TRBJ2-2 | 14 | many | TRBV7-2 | TGTGCCAGCAGGGCCCAGGGAATCACCGGGGAGCTGTTTTTT | CASRAQGITGELFF
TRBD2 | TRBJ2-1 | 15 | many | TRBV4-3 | TGCGCCAGCAGCCAAGATCCGGGGGGGCCAAATGAGCAGTTCTTC | CASSQDPGGPNEQFF
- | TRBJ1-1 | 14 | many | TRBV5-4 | TGTGCCAGCAGCTTGCTAGAAATGAACACTGAAGCTTTCTTT | CASSLLEMNTEAFF
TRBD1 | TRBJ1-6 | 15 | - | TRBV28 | TGTGCCAGCAGTCTGACAGGGGGCGAGAATTCACCCCTCCACTTT | CASSLTGGENSPLHF
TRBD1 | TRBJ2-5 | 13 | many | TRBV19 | TGTGCCAGTAGTAGAGACAGGGAGGAGACCCAGTACTTC | CASSRDREETQYF
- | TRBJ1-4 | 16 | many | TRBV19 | TGTGCCAGTAGTATAGGGCGACAGCTTATTAATGAAAAACTGTTTTTT | CASSIGRQLINEKLFF
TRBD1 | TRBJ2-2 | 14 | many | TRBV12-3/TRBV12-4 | TGTGCCAGCAGCAGGGACAGGAACACCGGGGAGCTGTTTTTT | CASSRDRNTGELFF
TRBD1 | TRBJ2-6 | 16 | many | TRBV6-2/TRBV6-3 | TGTGCCAGCACCTACAGGGGAGCGGCTGGGGCCAACGTCCTGACTTTC | CASTYRGAAGANVLTF
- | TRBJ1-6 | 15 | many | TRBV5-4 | TGTGCCAGCAGCCGCCAGGAGGGTGATAATTCACCCCTCCACTTT | CASSRQEGDNSPLHF
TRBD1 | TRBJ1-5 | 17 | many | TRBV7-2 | TGTGCCAGCAGCTTGGTGGCCGGGCAGGGGGCTGGTCAGCCCCAGCATTTT | CASSLVAGQGAGQPQHF